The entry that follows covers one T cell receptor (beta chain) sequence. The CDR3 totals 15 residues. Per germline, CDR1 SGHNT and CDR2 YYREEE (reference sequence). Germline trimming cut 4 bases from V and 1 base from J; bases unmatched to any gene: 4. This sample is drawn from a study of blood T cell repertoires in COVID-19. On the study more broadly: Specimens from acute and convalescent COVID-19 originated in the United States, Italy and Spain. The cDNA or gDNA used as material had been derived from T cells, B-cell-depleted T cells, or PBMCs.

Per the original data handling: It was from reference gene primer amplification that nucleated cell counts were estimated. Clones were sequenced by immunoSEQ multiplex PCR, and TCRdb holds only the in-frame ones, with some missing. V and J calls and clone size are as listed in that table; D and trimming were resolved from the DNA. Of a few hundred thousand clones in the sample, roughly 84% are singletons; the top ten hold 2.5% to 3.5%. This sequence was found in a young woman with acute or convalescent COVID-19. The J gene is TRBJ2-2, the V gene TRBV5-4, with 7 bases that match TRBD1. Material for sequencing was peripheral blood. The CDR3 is CASSERTGNTGELFF. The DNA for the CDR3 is TGTGCCAGCAGCGAAAGGACAGGGAACACCGGGGAGCTGTTTTTT.